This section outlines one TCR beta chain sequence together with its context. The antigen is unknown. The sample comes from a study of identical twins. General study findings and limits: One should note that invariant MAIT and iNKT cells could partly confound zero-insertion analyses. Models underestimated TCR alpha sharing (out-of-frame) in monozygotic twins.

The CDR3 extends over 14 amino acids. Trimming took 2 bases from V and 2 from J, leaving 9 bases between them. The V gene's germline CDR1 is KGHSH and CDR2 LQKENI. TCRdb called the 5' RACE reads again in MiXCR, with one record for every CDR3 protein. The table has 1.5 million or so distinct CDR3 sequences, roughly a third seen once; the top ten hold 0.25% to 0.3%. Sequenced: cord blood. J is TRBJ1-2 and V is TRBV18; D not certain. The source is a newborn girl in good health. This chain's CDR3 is CASSPGNPNYGYTF. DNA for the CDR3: TGTGCCAGCTCACCAGGCAATCCGAACTATGGCTACACCTTC. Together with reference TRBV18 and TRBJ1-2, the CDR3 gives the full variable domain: NAGVMQNPRHLVRRRGQEARLRCSPMKGHSHVYWYRQLPEEGLKFMVYLQKENIIDESGMPKERFSAEFPKEGPSILRIQQVVRGDSAAYFCASSPGNPNYGYTFGSGTRLTVV.